This entry concerns a single TCR beta chain. The V gene end was trimmed by 0 bases and the J gene end by 7 bases; junction bases not matched to a gene: 12. The V gene's germline CDR1 is LGHNA and CDR2 YNFKEQ. The CDR3 runs 16 residues. Regarding treatment: oral pan-JAK inhibitor, 5-10 mg twice daily. This sample is drawn from a study of CD8+ T cells in alopecia areata. The sequencing template was cDNA reverse transcribed from extracted RNA. Repertoires were generated with immunoSEQ multiplex PCR, while TCRdb's copy carries only in-frame clones and drops some. The data show about 210,000 clones, roughly two fifths seen once.

This chain connects TRBV4-2 to TRBJ2-7, with TRBD2 matching 7 bases. This TCR derives from a human donor with alopecia areata. Sequenced material: CD4+ T cells sorted from blood, taken between weeks 36 and 40, from a patient treated with tofacitinib. Here the CDR3 DNA reads TGTGCCAGCAGCCAAGATCCAAGCGGGAATGGTTGGGAGCAGTACTTC. Its translation is CASSQDPSGNGWEQYF.